This T cell receptor (beta chain) was found in a study of blood T cell repertoires in COVID-19. Overall study: Samples came from the United States, Italy and Spain, spanning acute and convalescent COVID-19.

The table came from immunoSEQ multiplex PCR; TCRdb's copy has only in-frame clones and leaves some out. The sample comprises around 200,000 clones, approximately 90% of which are singletons, and 6.2% rests with the top ten. This clone appeared a single time. Germline-derived CDR1 and CDR2 are SGHRS and YFSETQ. Trimming shortened V by 4 bases and J by 2 bases, and 13 bases separated the two germline ends. The CDR3 totals 15 residues. The sequence derives from a man between 60 and 75 years old who had recovered from COVID-19. The sample comprised peripheral blood. The rearrangement links TRBV5-1 to TRBJ1-3; possible D gene TRBD1, 5 bases. CDR3 sequence reads: CASSPTRGTGNTIYF. The DNA for the CDR3 is TGCGCCAGCAGCCCGACGCGGGGGACTGGAAACACCATATATTTT. Looking up the rest from reference TRBV5-1 and TRBJ1-3 gives the full variable domain: KAGVTQTPRYLIKTRGQQVTLSCSPISGHRSVSWYQQTPGQGLQFLFEYFSETQRNKGNFPGRFSGRQFSNSRSEMNVSTLELGDSALYLCASSPTRGTGNTIYFGEGSWLTVV.